This T cell receptor beta chain was sequenced during a study of PD-L1 blockade in urothelial cancer. Profiling relied on immunoSEQ multiplex PCR, and the TCRdb table lists in-frame clones only, not all of them. The sample shows 130,000 or so clones, less than 85% of them seen only once. Time point here: pretreatment peripheral blood. Sequencing used PBMCs, obtained around atezolizumab (anti-PD-L1) treatment. The source of this sequence is a man aged 50-59 years with urothelial cancer.

DNA for the CDR3: TGCGCCAGCAGCCAAGATCCGACAGGGAGAGATGAAAAACTGTTTTTT. It specifies CASSQDPTGRDEKLFF. The chain has TRBV4-1 and TRBJ1-4; the match to TRBD1 covers 7 bases. There are 16 residues in the CDR3. After removal of 0 bases from V and 6 bases from J, the junction contained 7 bases not matched to a gene. Germline lookup yields CDR1 MGHRA and CDR2 YSYEKL.